The text below deals with one T cell receptor (beta chain). Its antigen remains unknown. Clones were sequenced by immunoSEQ multiplex PCR, and TCRdb holds only the in-frame ones, with some missing. The table has around 61,000 clones, roughly 75% seen once. Time point defined: week 47, end of study. Doses comprised 300 ug of mutant IDH1 20-mer peptide each, plus topical imiquimod. This sample is drawn from a study of a mutant IDH1 vaccine in newly diagnosed glioma. Looking at the study overall: Standard pretreatment was either radiotherapy, temozolomide, or, for most, radiochemotherapy with temozolomide. Study-wide findings and caveats: Seemingly, pseudoprogression had no relation to changes in the top peripheral T cell clonotypes.

The CDR3 loop spans 13 amino acids. V dropped 4 bases and J dropped 0 bases, with 7 bases sitting between them. Germline-derived CDR1 and CDR2 are SGDLS and YYNGEE. The source is a man in his forties or fifties with glioma. The source material was PBMCs, sampled from a glioma patient whose treatment included an IDH1 peptide vaccine. The genes are TRBV9 and TRBJ1-1, with no clear D. The CDR3 is CASSKTVNTEAFF. Written as DNA, the CDR3 is TGTGCCAGCAGCAAAACAGTGAACACTGAAGCTTTCTTT.